This T cell receptor (beta chain) was captured in a study of blood T cell repertoires in COVID-19. Study summary: Researchers got acute and convalescent COVID-19 samples from the United States, Italy and Spain. PBMCs, B-cell-depleted T cells, or T cells provided the cDNA or gDNA that made up the material.

There are 14 residues in the CDR3. Germline V gene sequence: CDR1 GTSNPN, CDR2 SVGIG (reference sequence). The trim removed 3 bases at V and 6 bases at J, leaving 4 bases unmatched. Seattle's cohort entered during active infection and was followed longitudinally. Original handling: How many nucleated cells were present was estimated from reference gene primer amplification. TCRdb's copy holds only in-frame clones and misses some; the assay was immunoSEQ multiplex PCR. That table gives V, J and clone size, and the DNA gave D and trimming. This table has tens of thousands of clones, 87% appearing once. The sample consisted of peripheral blood. The clonotype was recovered from a man aged 35-49 years with COVID-19, enrolled during active disease. The chain has TRBV30 and TRBJ2-2; TRBD2 aligns across 10 bases. The CDR3 protein is CAWRLAGGPGELFF. The CDR3 DNA follows: TGTGCCTGGAGGTTAGCGGGAGGTCCCGGGGAGCTGTTTTTT.